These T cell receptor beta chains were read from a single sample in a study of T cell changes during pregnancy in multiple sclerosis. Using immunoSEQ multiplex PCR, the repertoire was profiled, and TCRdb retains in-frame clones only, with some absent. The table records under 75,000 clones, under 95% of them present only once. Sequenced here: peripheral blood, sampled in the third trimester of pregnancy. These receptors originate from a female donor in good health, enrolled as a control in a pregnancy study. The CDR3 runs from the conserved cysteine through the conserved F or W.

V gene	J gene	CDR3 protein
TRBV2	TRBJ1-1	CASSDGLGNTEAFF
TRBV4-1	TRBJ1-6	CASSQYRDRSNSPLHF
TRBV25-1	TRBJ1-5	CASSEVGGGSNQPQHF
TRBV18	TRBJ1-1	CASSPRPGQGARTEAFF
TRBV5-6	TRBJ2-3	CASSLGSGLTDTQYF
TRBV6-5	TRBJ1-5	CASSYGLNQPQHF
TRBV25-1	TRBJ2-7	CASSEWGGPTYEQYF
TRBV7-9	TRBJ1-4	CASSRQGGEKLFF
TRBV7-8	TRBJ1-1	CASSPRDRDTEAFF
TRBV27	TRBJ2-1	CASSPGDNEQFF
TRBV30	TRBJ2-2	CAWSGSRTSGGSTGELFF
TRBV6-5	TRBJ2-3	CASRTGGTYTQYF
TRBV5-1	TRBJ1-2	CASSLRTGGNYGYTF
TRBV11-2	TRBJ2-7	CASSRPGQAFYEQYF
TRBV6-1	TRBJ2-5	CASSAGLAGAGQETQYF
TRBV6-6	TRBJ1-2	CASMAYGYTF
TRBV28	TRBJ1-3	CASSYGQGSGENTIYF
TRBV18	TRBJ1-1	CASSPLRNTEAFF
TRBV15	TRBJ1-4	CATSRAGSGEKLFF
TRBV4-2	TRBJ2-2	CASSQVGSPRGNTGELFF
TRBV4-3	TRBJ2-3	CASSQASFSRGGRDTQYF
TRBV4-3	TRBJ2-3	CASSQAGTRSDTQYF
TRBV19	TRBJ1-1	CASRLDRGRSTEAFF
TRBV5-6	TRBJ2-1	CASRFRGAAYNEQFF
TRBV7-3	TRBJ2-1	CASSLTGGGLNNEQFF
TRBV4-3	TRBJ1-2	CASSQDKQPLNGYTF
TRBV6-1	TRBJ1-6	CASDKGQGSYPPLHF
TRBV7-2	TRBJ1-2	CASSPLNYGYTF
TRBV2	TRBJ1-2	CASIEGAYGYTF
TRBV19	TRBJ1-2	CASSLGQDYGYTF
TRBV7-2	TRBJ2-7	CASSLGRGERYEQYF
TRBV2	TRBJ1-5	CASVWTENQPQHF
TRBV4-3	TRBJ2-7	CASSRLGTVGYEQYF
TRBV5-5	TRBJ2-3	CASSTGTQYF
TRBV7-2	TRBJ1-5	CASSLGLNNQPQHF
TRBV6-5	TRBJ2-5	CASSYKGDRWETQYF
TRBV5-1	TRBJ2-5	CASVAGGARETQYF
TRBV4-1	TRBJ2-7	CASSQDTTNYEQYF
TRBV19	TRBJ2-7	CASSTKRGVLYEQYF
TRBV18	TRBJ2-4	CASSPRSRVVAKNIQYF
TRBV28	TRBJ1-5	CASLGTGERNQPQHF
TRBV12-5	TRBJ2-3	CASGLSRGTGGTDTQYF
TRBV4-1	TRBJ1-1	CASSHPGQGRFSTEAFF
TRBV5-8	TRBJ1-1	CASSLYKGLNTEAFF
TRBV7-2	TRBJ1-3	CASSLAQNTIYF
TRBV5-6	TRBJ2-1	CASSHRDKMQFF
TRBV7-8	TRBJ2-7	CASTQKAGPVDEQYF
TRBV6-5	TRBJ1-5	CASSYSSTGASKPQHF
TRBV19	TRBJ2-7	CASGTPGQLNEQYF
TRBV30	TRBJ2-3	CARRGLATDTQYF
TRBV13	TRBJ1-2	CASSSDRGGDGYTF
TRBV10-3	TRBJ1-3	CAVQGAGGNTIYF
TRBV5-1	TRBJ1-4	CASSLGQVNEKLFF